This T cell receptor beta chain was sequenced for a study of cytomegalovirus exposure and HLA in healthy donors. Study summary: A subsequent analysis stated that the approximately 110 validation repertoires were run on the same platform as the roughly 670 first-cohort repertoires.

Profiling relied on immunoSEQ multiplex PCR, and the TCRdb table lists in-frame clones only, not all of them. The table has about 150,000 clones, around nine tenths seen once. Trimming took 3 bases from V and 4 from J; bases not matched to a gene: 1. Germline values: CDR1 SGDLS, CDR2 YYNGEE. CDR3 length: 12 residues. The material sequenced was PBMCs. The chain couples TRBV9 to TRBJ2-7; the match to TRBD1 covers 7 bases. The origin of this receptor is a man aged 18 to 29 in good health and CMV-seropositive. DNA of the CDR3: TGTGCCAGCAGCGCCAGGGGGTACGAGCAGTACTTC. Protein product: CASSARGYEQYF.